The rows below give T cell receptor beta chains drawn from one sample of a study of beta chain features in type 1 diabetes. Here immunoSEQ multiplex PCR was the method, and the copy in TCRdb shows in-frame clones only, minus some. The sample holds nearly 700,000 clones, roughly 13% seen once. The sequenced sample was naive CD4+ T cells from blood. All receptors come from a man younger than 35 with type 1 diabetes. The CDR3 runs from the conserved cysteine through the conserved F or W. D genes are given only for firm matches. The size field is filled for only some rows; it gives once, few, many or a size class.

D | size | J | V | DNA | CDR3
NA | few | TRBJ2-7 | TRBV5-1 | TGCGCCAGCAGCCTGAACTGGGACGAGCAGTACTTC | CASSLNWDEQYF
NA | few | TRBJ2-7 | TRBV28 | TGTGCCAGCAGTTTAAGCCTGTTCTACGAGCAGTACTTC | CASSLSLFYEQYF
NA | few | TRBJ1-1 | TRBV9 | TGTGCCAGCAGCGTAGCTTGGTCGAACACTGAAGCTTTCTTT | CASSVAWSNTEAFF
NA | NA | TRBJ2-3 | TRBV25-1 | TGTGCCAGCAGTGAAAGGGTCCTTCCAGATACGCAGTATTTT | CASSERVLPDTQYF
TRBD2 | NA | TRBJ2-3 | TRBV11-1 | TGTGCCAGCAGTAGGACTAGCGGGGTACTCACAGATACGCAGTATTTT | CASSRTSGVLTDTQYF
NA | NA | TRBJ1-4 | TRBV7-9 | TGTGCCAGCAGCCCCACACCAAGACAGGAGGTGGAAAAACTGTTTTTT | CASSPTPRQEVEKLFF
NA | NA | TRBJ1-5 | TRBV30 | TGTGCCTGGACCAGGGACCGCGGGCAGCCCCAGCATTTT | CAWTRDRGQPQHF
NA | NA | TRBJ2-7 | TRBV7-3 | TGTGCCAGCAGCTTAACAGGCCCCTCCTACGAGCAGTACTTC | CASSLTGPSYEQYF
NA | NA | TRBJ2-2 | TRBV5-1 | TGCGCCAGCAGCCCGCCTCGGGACACCTTCACCGGGGAGCTGTTTTTT | CASSPPRDTFTGELFF
TRBD1 | NA | TRBJ2-1 | TRBV7-2 | TGTGCCAGCAGCCGAGGGGGCGCCCCCAGGGATGAGCAGTTCTTC | CASSRGGAPRDEQFF
NA | NA | TRBJ2-3 | TRBV6-6 | TGTGCCAGCATCAAACGGGGCGGAGACGTCAGCGATACGCAGTATTTT | CASIKRGGDVSDTQYF
NA | NA | TRBJ2-6 | TRBV5-1 | TGCGCCAGCAGCTTGGACGGGAACTCTGGGGCCAACGTCCTGACTTTC | CASSLDGNSGANVLTF
TRBD1 | NA | TRBJ2-2 | TRBV11-3 | TGTGCCAGCAGCCCGGGACAGGGGAACACCGGGGAGCTGTTTTTT | CASSPGQGNTGELFF
NA | NA | TRBJ2-7 | TRBV19 | TGTGCCAGTAGTATAACGGACGGTTCCTACGAGCAGTACTTC | CASSITDGSYEQYF
NA | few | TRBJ1-1 | TRBV13 | TGTGCCAGCAATCTATTCAGGGGCGATGAAGCTTTCTTT | CASNLFRGDEAFF
NA | few | TRBJ2-5 | TRBV29-1 | TGCAGCGTGAGAGGAGGCCAAGGAATCCAAGAGACCCAGTACTTC | CSVRGGQGIQETQYF
NA | few | TRBJ2-5 | TRBV5-1 | TGCGCCAGCAGCTTGGGAGTAGCGGAAGAGACCCAGTACTTC | CASSLGVAEETQYF
TRBD2 | NA | TRBJ2-3 | TRBV7-9 | TGTGCCAACAGCCGCCTAGCGGGGACCACAGATACGCAGTATTTT | CANSRLAGTTDTQYF
TRBD1 | NA | TRBJ2-5 | TRBV29-1 | TGCAGCGTTGGGGGACAGAAAGAGACCCAGTACTTC | CSVGGQKETQYF
TRBD2 | few | TRBJ2-1 | TRBV5-1 | TGCGCCAGCAGCTTCTTAGCGGGGACTCTACACAATGAGCAGTTCTTC | CASSFLAGTLHNEQFF
NA | NA | TRBJ1-1 | TRBV5-4 | TGTGCCAGCAGCAGGGGACAATCAGAGCTGAACACTGAAGCTTTCTTT | CASSRGQSELNTEAFF
TRBD2 | NA | TRBJ2-1 | TRBV19 | TGTGCCAGTAGTATCTCTAGCGGGGGTTACAATGAGCAGTTCTTC | CASSISSGGYNEQFF